This T cell receptor beta chain stems from a study of cytomegalovirus exposure and HLA in healthy donors. The wider study: The Caucasian-associated ancestry cluster contained 81% of the 300 to 400 genotyped donors. Study results and caveats: It is likely that the observed cluster of highly shared sequence variants was a sequencing artifact. TCR beta sequences reportedly predicted most subjects' HLA-A and HLA-B alleles accurately.

Among the donors, all were healthy bone marrow donors. V shed 0 bases and J shed 10 bases, with 10 bases lying between them. The CDR3 is 13 amino acids. Germline CDR1 reads MGHRA; CDR2 reads YSYEKL. On this clone itself: Its matching antigen is unknown.

13 Jbeta primers and 60 Vbeta primers were used for the PCR. Clones were sequenced by immunoSEQ multiplex PCR, and TCRdb holds only the in-frame ones, with some missing. The table records 170,000 or so clones, less than 90% of them present only once. The genes are TRBV4-1 and TRBJ2-1; D is unresolved. The receptor was derived from a man aged 18 to 29 in good health and CMV-seronegative. Sequencing was done on a sample of PBMCs. DNA for the CDR3: TGCGCCAGCAGCCAAGACGGAGTGTCGGAGCAGTTCTTC. Protein product: CASSQDGVSEQFF.